Each of the 30 T cell receptor beta chains below was sequenced from the same sample in a study of CD8 T cells in Susac syndrome. An amount of RNA that ranged from roughly 0.5 to 1 ug was reverse transcribed with random hexamers. TCRdb reprocessed the immunoSEQ multiplex PCR reads with MiXCR, giving one entry per CDR3 protein. Altogether some 200,000 distinct CDR3 sequences are present, around nine tenths being singletons, with the ten largest covering about 0.13%. Specimen: CD8+ T cells from PBMCs. The receptors stem from a human donor with multiple sclerosis.

In DNA form, the CDR3 reads TGCAGTGCCCAAACAGGAGGCAATGGCTACACCTTC. Amino acid sequence: CSAQTGGNGYTF. The V and J genes are TRBV20-1 and TRBJ1-2; D is perhaps TRBD1 (5 bases). The CDR3 runs 12 residues. Trimming took off 6 bases at V and 6 bases at J, with 14 bases between the two ends. CDR1 and CDR2 from the germline V gene are DFQATT and SNEGSKA (reference sequence).

CDR3 nucleotide sequence: TGTGCCAGCAGCCCAGAGACAGGACGCTCCTACGAGCAGTACTTC. This sequence encodes CASSPETGRSYEQYF. The chain joins TRBV27 to TRBJ2-7; TRBD1 is a possible D gene (6 bases). V was cut by 6 bases and J by 0 bases, with 15 bases left in between. CDR3 size: 15 residues. The germline CDR1 and CDR2 sequences are MNHEY and SMNVEV (reference sequence).

The gene calls are TRBV7-9 and TRBJ1-1; no firm D call. Per the germline V gene, CDR1 is SEHNR and CDR2 is FQNEAQ (reference sequence). V lost 5 bases, J lost 0 bases, and 7 bases lay in between. The CDR3 sequence is 13 residues long. The CDR3 sequence: CASSMTLNTEAFF. In DNA, the CDR3 is TGTGCCAGCAGCATGACACTGAACACTGAAGCTTTCTTT.

The V call is TRBV20-1, the J call TRBJ1-1; D perhaps matches TRBD1 (5 bases). The length of the CDR3 is 12 residues. From germline, CDR1 is DFQATT and CDR2 SNEGSKA (reference sequence). CDR3 in DNA: TGCAGCCAGAGACAGATGAACACTGAAGCTTTCTTT. It translates to CSQRQMNTEAFF.

This clonotype was picked up one time. The chain recombines TRBV25-1 with TRBJ1-5; D possibly corresponds to TRBD1 (5 bases). Trimming cost V 6 bases and J 0 bases, with 21 bases left between them. The CDR3 covers 18 residues. Germline-derived CDR1 and CDR2 are MGHDK and SYGVNS. The CDR3 region has the DNA TGTGCCAGCAGCGGAGGCCAGGGAACCGTCTATAGCAATCAGCCCCAGCATTTT. Translation: CASSGGQGTVYSNQPQHF.

This clonotype was counted at least ten times. The CDR3 spells CASSFGYEQYF. The CDR3 nucleotides read TGTGCCAGCAGCTTCGGGTACGAGCAGTACTTC. The V and J genes are TRBV12-3 or TRBV12-4 and TRBJ2-7; D is unclear. The CDR3 runs to 11 residues. Trimming removed 6 bases at V and 4 bases at J, with 7 bases between.

The V gene is TRBV5-4, the J gene TRBJ2-1; the match to TRBD2 covers 11 bases. The V segment lost 4 bases and the J segment 4 bases; nucleotides outside the gene matches: 7. The CDR3 has 16 amino acids. CDR1 SGHNT and CDR2 YYREEE come from the germline V gene (reference sequence). The chain's CDR3 is CASSTSTSGVYNEQFF. The CDR3 nucleotides are TGTGCCAGCAGCACCTCGACTAGCGGGGTATACAATGAGCAGTTCTTC.

The rearrangement joins TRBV20-1 to TRBJ2-7; 9 nucleotides line up with TRBD2. Germline V gives CDR1 DFQATT, CDR2 SNEGSKA (reference sequence). Losses at the gene ends were 0 bases for V and 2 bases for J; bases not matched to a gene: 5. The CDR3 loop spans 15 amino acids. The CDR3 DNA sequence: TGCAGTGCTAGAGAAGGGGCGGGGGGGCCCTACGAGCAGTACTTC. This translates into CSAREGAGGPYEQYF.

The J gene is TRBJ2-2, the V gene TRBV12-3 or TRBV12-4, with D possibly TRBD2 on 6 matching bases. The CDR3 contains 12 residues. Trimming stripped 6 bases from V and 6 bases from J, with 8 bases between. CDR3 coding DNA: TGTGCCAGCAGCGGAGGGGCCGGGGAGCTGTTTTTT. Protein product: CASSGGAGELFF.

The chain has TRBV30 and TRBJ2-7, with 10 positions matching TRBD1. V dropped 5 bases and J dropped 2; count of bases not matched to a gene: 3. The germline V gene encodes CDR1 GTSNPN and CDR2 SVGIG (reference sequence). The CDR3 spans 13 residues. CDR3 nucleotide sequence: TGTGCCTGGGGGACAGGGGCAACCTACGAGCAGTACTTC. Translation: CAWGTGATYEQYF.

The rearrangement uses TRBV5-1 and TRBJ2-1; 7 bases map to TRBD1. This CDR3 has 16 residues. The V gene's germline CDR1 is SGHRS and CDR2 YFSETQ. Trimming took 0 bases from V and 4 from J; bases not matched to a gene: 7. As DNA, the CDR3 is TGCGCCAGCAGCTTGGAACCGGGACAGAAGTACAATGAGCAGTTCTTC. Protein: CASSLEPGQKYNEQFF.

The chain couples TRBV9 to TRBJ2-3, with D uncertain. Germline V gene lookup returns CDR1 SGDLS and CDR2 YYNGEE. Trimming removed 0 bases at V and 2 bases at J, with 13 bases between. The CDR3 is made up of 16 amino acids. CDR3: CASSVGLGLATDTQYF. The CDR3 bases are TGTGCCAGCAGCGTAGGCTTAGGCTTGGCCACAGATACGCAGTATTTT.

V and J are TRBV11-2 and TRBJ1-2; no clear D gene. The V gene lost 11 bases and the J gene lost 0 bases, with 13 bases spanning the gap. Germline V CDR1 and CDR2: SGHAT, FQNNGV. The CDR3 has 13 amino acids. The CDR3 is CALGRRANYGYTF. CDR3 nucleotides: TGTGCCCTCGGGCGGAGGGCTAACTATGGCTACACCTTC.

The chain combines TRBV27 with TRBJ2-4; 7 bases align to TRBD2. Trimming removed 3 bases from V and 4 bases from J; junction bases left unmatched: 6. The CDR3 covers 15 residues. In germline, CDR1 is MNHEY, CDR2 SMNVEV (reference sequence). CDR3 region: CASSFAGGIKNIQYF. The CDR3 DNA sequence: TGTGCCAGCAGTTTCGCCGGGGGGATTAAAAACATTCAGTACTTC.

The rearrangement uses TRBV6-1 and TRBJ2-2; 15 bases match TRBD2. V dropped 6 bases and J dropped 2; count of bases not matched to a gene: 7. CDR1 is MNHNS and CDR2 is SASEGT in the germline V gene. CDR3 size: 18 residues. The CDR3 region is CASRGLAGGPPNTGELFF. In nucleotides, the CDR3 is TGTGCCAGCAGAGGACTAGCGGGAGGGCCGCCTAACACCGGGGAGCTGTTTTTT.

The J gene is TRBJ1-5, the V gene TRBV28; D gene uncertain. Germline V lookup: CDR1 MDHEN, CDR2 SYDVKM. The CDR3 runs to 14 residues. V lost 3 bases to trimming and J lost 0 bases, with 6 bases between them. CDR3 in amino acids: CASSFAGSNQPQHF. CDR3 DNA: TGTGCCAGCAGTTTCGCAGGTAGCAATCAGCCCCAGCATTTT.

This sequence joins TRBV12-3 or TRBV12-4 and TRBJ2-1; D is unresolved. This CDR3 has 13 residues. V was trimmed by 5 bases and J by 5 bases, leaving 10 bases between them. The CDR3 here is CASSPDQNNEQFF. The CDR3 DNA reads as TGTGCCAGCAGTCCGGACCAAAACAATGAGCAGTTCTTC.

The chain combines TRBV27 with TRBJ1-1, with a tentative D call TRBD1 (5 bases). There are 12 residues in the CDR3. V lost 4 bases and J 8 bases, leaving 11 bases between the germline ends. The germline V gene has CDR1 MNHEY and CDR2 SMNVEV (reference sequence). The CDR3 reads CASSSHGAEAFF. CDR3 bases: TGTGCCAGCAGTTCCCACGGGGCCGAAGCTTTCTTT.

V and J are TRBV30 and TRBJ2-7; D is perhaps TRBD1 (5 bases). This CDR3 contains 13 residues. Per the germline V gene, CDR1 is GTSNPN and CDR2 is SVGIG (reference sequence). The germline V and J ends were trimmed by 4 bases and 5 bases, with 15 bases remaining between them. CDR3 protein: CAWNSGNNDEQYF. The CDR3 DNA sequence: TGTGCCTGGAATTCAGGGAATAACGACGAGCAGTACTTC.

This clonotype occurred once. The chain carries TRBV12-3 or TRBV12-4 and TRBJ2-7; TRBD2 matches at 7 bases. V lost 4 bases, J lost 5 bases, and 11 bases stayed unmatched. The CDR3 runs to 15 residues. DNA of the CDR3: TGTGCCAGCAGTTCCCCAGGGCGGGAGAGACACGAGCAGTACTTC. Translated: CASSSPGRERHEQYF.

The chain recombines TRBV12-3 or TRBV12-4 with TRBJ2-3; TRBD1 aligns across 7 bases. This CDR3 spans 15 amino acids. Losses at the gene ends were 6 bases for V and 3 bases for J; bases not matched to a gene: 9. The CDR3 bases are TGTGCCAGCAGATCCCAGGGGGAGAGGACAGATACGCAGTATTTT. Translated: CASRSQGERTDTQYF.

The chain has TRBV9 and TRBJ2-2; D remains ambiguous. Per germline, CDR1 SGDLS and CDR2 YYNGEE. With 0 bases removed from V and 4 bases from J, the gap between germline ends came to 4 bases. CDR3 size: 13 residues. In nucleotides, the CDR3 is TGTGCCAGCAGCGTAGTGGGCACCGGGGAGCTGTTTTTT. It yields the protein CASSVVGTGELFF.

In DNA, the CDR3 is TGTGCCAGCAATACGCAGGACTATGGCTACACCTTC. Translation: CASNTQDYGYTF. The gene calls are TRBV2 and TRBJ1-2; D gene unclear. This CDR3 comprises 12 residues. Germline V gene sequence: CDR1 SNHLY, CDR2 FYNNEI. Trimming removed 7 bases from V and 3 bases from J, with 9 bases in between.

This clonotype has just one count. The genes are TRBV9 and TRBJ2-1, with a possible D match to TRBD2 (5 bases). CDR1 is SGDLS, CDR2 YYNGEE, per germline. V lost 4 bases and J lost 0, with 14 bases in between. This CDR3 comprises 16 residues. The CDR3 region has the DNA TGTGCCAGCAGCTCCGGAGGAGCGAGCTCCTACAATGAGCAGTTCTTC. Translation: CASSSGGASSYNEQFF.

This clonotype was seen more than once but under ten times. J is TRBJ2-5 and V is TRBV7-9; a possible D gene is TRBD2 (5 bases). V shed 4 bases and J shed 2 bases, with 17 bases lying between them. This CDR3 region has 16 residues. The germline gives CDR1 SEHNR, CDR2 FQNEAQ (reference sequence). The CDR3 bases are TGTGCCAGCAGCTCAACCTCGGGGATTGAACAAGAGACCCAGTACTTC. Encoded protein: CASSSTSGIEQETQYF.

The genes are TRBV24-1 and TRBJ1-1; no definite D call. The germline V gene has CDR1 KGHDR and CDR2 SFDVKD. This CDR3 spans 13 amino acids. Trimming took off 4 bases at V and 3 bases at J, with 8 bases between the two ends. CDR3 protein: CATSEGSDTEAFF. The CDR3 region has the DNA TGTGCCACCAGTGAGGGGAGCGACACTGAAGCTTTCTTT.

The chain has TRBV29-1 and TRBJ1-4; D possibly corresponds to TRBD1 (5 bases). Germline V gene sequence: CDR1 SQVTM, CDR2 ANQGSEA. The CDR3 extends over 14 amino acids. V was trimmed by 0 bases and J by 10 bases, leaving 15 bases between them. The CDR3 protein is CSVEDQGVGGKLFF. The CDR3 DNA sequence: TGCAGCGTTGAAGATCAAGGGGTAGGAGGAAAACTGTTTTTT.

This clonotype was observed once. The chain uses TRBV9 and TRBJ2-3; 12 bases are a match to TRBD2. The CDR3 is 15 residues long. The germline V gene encodes CDR1 SGDLS and CDR2 YYNGEE. J gave up 2 bases and V 3 bases, and 1 base lay outside the gene matches. The CDR3 region has the DNA TGTGCCAGCAGCGGGACTAGCGGGACCACAGATACGCAGTATTTT. This encodes CASSGTSGTTDTQYF.

The rearrangement uses TRBV4-1 and TRBJ2-7, with 8 positions matching TRBD2. CDR3 length: 15 residues. Germline V lookup: CDR1 MGHRA, CDR2 YSYEKL. Trimming took 7 bases from V and 1 from J; bases not matched to a gene: 9. CDR3 loop: CASTLRAGGSYEQYF. The CDR3 DNA follows: TGCGCCAGCACCTTAAGGGCGGGAGGATCCTACGAGCAGTACTTC.

This chain joins TRBV30 and TRBJ1-2; tentative D call: TRBD1 (6 bases). Trimming pared 2 bases from V and 3 bases from J, leaving 13 bases between. This CDR3 comprises 14 residues. The germline V gene has CDR1 GTSNPN and CDR2 SVGIG (reference sequence). Here the CDR3 DNA reads TGTGCCTGGAGTTCATGGACAGAGCACTATGGCTACACCTTC. Amino acid sequence: CAWSSWTEHYGYTF.